The clone carrying this TCR beta chain was seen ten or more times. Its specificity is unknown. This entry comes from a study of blood T cells in healthy people across ages. Study-wide findings and caveats: Both higher diversity and more naive CD4+ cells marked long-lived donors when set against aged donors. No one knew whether donors had CMV, which possibly confounded expanded clonotype changes.

Per sample, a minimum of 6.5 million PBMCs were isolated. At least 5 micrograms of total RNA were extracted per sample. A second PCR, run for roughly 7 to 11 cycles, used a sample-barcoded 5' primer plus a J-beta primer mix. Via MiXCR, TCRdb re-called the 5' RACE reads, giving one row per CDR3 protein. The table records more than 800,000 distinct CDR3 sequences, about 30% of them present only once. Germline V gene data show CDR1 as SGHVS and CDR2 as FQNEAQ. Trimming pared 1 base from V and 8 bases from J, leaving 15 bases between. This CDR3 region has 15 residues. Material for sequencing was blood. The clonotype was recovered from a woman of 80 years or more in good health. This rearrangement joins TRBV7-8 to TRBJ2-1; perhaps TRBD1 as D (6 bases). CDR3 in amino acids: CASSLGDKRYDEQFF. The DNA for the CDR3 is TGTGCCAGCAGCTTAGGGGACAAAAGGTATGATGAGCAGTTCTTC.